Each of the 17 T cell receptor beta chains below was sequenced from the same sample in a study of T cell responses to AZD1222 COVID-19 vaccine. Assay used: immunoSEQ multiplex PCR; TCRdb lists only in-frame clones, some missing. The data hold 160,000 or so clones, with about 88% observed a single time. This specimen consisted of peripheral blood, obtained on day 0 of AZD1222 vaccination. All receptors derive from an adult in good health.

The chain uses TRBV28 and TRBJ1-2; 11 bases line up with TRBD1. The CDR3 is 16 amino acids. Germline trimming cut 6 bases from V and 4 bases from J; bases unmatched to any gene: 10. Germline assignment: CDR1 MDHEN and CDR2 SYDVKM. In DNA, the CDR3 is TGTGCCAGCAGCCTTAACGGACAGGGGGCAGGCTATGGCTACACCTTC. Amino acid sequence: CASSLNGQGAGYGYTF.

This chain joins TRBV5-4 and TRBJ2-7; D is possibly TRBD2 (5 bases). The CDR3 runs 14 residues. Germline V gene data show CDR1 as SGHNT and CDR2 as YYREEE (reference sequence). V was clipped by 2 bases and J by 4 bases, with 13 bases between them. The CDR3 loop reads CASSFAGGGYEQYF. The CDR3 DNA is TGTGCCAGCAGCTTTGCCGGAGGTGGGTACGAGCAGTACTTC.

In DNA, the CDR3 is TGTGCCAGCAGCTCGAGTGGTCCTAACTCCTACAATGAGCAGTTCTTC. Amino acids: CASSSSGPNSYNEQFF. The V and J genes are TRBV11-3 and TRBJ2-1, with D uncertain. V lost 4 bases, J lost 0 bases, and 13 bases lay in between. The CDR3 covers 16 residues. From germline, CDR1 is SGHNT and CDR2 YENEEA.

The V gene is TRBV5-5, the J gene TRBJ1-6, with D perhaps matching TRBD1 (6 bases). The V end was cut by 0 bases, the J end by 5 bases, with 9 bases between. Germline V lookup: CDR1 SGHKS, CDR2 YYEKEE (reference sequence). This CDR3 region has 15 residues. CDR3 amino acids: CASSLDRVHNSPLHF. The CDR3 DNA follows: TGTGCCAGCAGCTTGGACAGGGTCCATAATTCACCCCTCCACTTT.

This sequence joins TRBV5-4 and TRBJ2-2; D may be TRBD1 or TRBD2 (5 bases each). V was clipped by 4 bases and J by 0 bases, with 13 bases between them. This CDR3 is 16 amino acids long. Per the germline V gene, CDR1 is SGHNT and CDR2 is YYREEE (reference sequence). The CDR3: CASSEGRMTNTGELFF. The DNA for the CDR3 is TGTGCCAGCAGCGAGGGACGGATGACGAACACCGGGGAGCTGTTTTTT.

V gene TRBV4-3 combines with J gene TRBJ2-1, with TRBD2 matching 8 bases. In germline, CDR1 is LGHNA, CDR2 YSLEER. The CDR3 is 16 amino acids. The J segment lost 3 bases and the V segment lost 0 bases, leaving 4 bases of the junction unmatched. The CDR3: CASSQEIAGFYNEQFF. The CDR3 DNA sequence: TGCGCCAGCAGCCAAGAAATAGCGGGATTCTACAATGAGCAGTTCTTC.

The CDR3 coding sequence is TGTGCCAGTAGTGTAGGACCCGAAGCTTTCTTT. As protein: CASSVGPEAFF. The rearrangement links TRBV19 to TRBJ1-1; D gene ambiguous. The CDR3 length is 11 residues. Trimming cost V 5 bases and J 8 bases, with 9 bases left between them. Germline CDR1 is LNHDA and CDR2 is SQIVND (reference sequence).

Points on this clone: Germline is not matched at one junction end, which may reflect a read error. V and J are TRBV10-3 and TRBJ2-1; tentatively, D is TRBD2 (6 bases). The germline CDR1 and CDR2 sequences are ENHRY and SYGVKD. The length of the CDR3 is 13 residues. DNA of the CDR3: TGTGCCATCGCGAGGGACTCCGACAATGAGCAGTTCTTC. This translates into CAIARDSDNEQFF.

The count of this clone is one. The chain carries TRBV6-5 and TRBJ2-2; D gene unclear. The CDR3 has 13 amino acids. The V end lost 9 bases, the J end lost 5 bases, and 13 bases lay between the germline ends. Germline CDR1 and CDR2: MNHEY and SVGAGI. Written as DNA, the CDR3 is TGTGCCAGTGGAAGAGAACAGACCGGGGAGCTGTTTTTT. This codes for CASGREQTGELFF.

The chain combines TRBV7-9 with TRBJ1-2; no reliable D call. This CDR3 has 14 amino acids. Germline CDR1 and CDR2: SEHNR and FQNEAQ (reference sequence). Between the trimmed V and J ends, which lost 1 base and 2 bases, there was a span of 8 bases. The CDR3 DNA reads TGTGCCAGCAGCTTAGAGTCAGCGAACTATGGCTACACCTTC. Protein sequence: CASSLESANYGYTF. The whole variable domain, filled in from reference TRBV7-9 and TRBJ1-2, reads DTGVSQNPRHKITKRGQNVTFRCDPISEHNRLYWYRQTLGQGPEFLTYFQNEAQLEKSRLLSDRFSAERPKGSFSTLEIQRTEQGDSAMYLCASSLESANYGYTFGSGTRLTVV.

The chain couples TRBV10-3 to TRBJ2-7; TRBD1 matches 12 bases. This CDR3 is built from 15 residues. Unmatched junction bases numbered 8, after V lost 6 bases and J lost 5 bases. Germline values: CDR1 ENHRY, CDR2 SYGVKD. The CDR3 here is CAISRGQGAYDEQYV. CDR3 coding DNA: TGTGCCATCAGCCGGGGACAGGGGGCTTACGACGAGCAGTACGTC.

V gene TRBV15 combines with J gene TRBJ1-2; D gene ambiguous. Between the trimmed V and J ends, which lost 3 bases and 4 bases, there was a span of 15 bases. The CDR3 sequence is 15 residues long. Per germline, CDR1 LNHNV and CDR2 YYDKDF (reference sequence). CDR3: CATSSPTRGIYGYTF. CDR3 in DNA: TGTGCCACCAGCAGCCCGACCCGGGGTATCTATGGCTACACCTTC.

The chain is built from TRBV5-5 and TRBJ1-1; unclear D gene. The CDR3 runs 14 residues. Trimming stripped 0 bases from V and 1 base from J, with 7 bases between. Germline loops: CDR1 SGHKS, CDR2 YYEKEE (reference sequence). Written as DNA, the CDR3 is TGTGCCAGCAGCTTGGAGACTGGGAACACTGAAGCTTTCTTT. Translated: CASSLETGNTEAFF.

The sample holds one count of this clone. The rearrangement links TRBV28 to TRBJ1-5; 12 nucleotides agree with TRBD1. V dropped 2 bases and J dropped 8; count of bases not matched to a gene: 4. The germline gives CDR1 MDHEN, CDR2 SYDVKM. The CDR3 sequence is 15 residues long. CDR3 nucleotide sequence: TGTGCCAGCAGTTTAGGGACAGGGGGCGGTAAGCCCCAGCATTTT. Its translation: CASSLGTGGGKPQHF.

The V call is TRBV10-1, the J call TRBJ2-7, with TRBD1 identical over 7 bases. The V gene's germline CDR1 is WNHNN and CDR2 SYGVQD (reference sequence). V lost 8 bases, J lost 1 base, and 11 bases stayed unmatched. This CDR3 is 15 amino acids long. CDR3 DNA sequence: TGCGCCAGCCGCCCCGGGAAGGGGGCATCCTACGAGCAGTACGTC. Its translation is CASRPGKGASYEQYV.

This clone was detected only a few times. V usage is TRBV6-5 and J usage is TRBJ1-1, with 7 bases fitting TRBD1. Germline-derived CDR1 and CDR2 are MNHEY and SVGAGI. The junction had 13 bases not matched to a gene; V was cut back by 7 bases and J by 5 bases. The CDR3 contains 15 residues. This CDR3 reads CASTAGFQQGTEAFF. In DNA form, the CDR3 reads TGTGCCAGCACCGCGGGTTTTCAACAGGGGACTGAAGCTTTCTTT.

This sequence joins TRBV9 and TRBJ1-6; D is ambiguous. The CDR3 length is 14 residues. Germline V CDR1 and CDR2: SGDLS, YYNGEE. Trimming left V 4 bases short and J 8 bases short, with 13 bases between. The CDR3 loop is CASSLSRNDSPLHF. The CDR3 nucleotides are TGTGCCAGCAGCCTCAGTAGAAATGATTCACCCCTCCACTTT.